This is a list of T cell receptor beta chains from one sample in a study of blood T cells in healthy people across ages. TCRdb reprocessed the 5' RACE reads with MiXCR, giving one entry per CDR3 protein. The repertoire includes approximately 780,000 distinct CDR3 sequences, around a quarter of them detected once, and 3% sits in the top ten. These data also formed part of another study, on T cells of mothers and their children.

Sequencing was performed on blood. The receptors stem from a boy aged 10-17 years in good health. Both conserved end residues are part of each CDR3. D genes are given only for firm matches. Clone sizes are given selectively: once, few, many, or a class where the clone is expanded.

J | size | D | V | DNA | CDR3
TRBJ2-3 | few | - | TRBV6-5 | TGTGCCAGCAGTTACTCGGGGGGGCGGGGAGATACGCAGTATTTT | CASSYSGGRGDTQYF
TRBJ2-6 | - | - | TRBV10-2 | TGCGCCAGCAGTGGAGCCTATGGGGCCAACGTCCTGACTTTC | CASSGAYGANVLTF
TRBJ2-2 | - | - | TRBV5-6 | TGTGCCAGCAGCTTTCCGGGGTCGGCCGGGGAGCTGTTTTTT | CASSFPGSAGELFF
TRBJ2-3 | - | TRBD2 | TRBV5-6 | TGTGCCAGCAGTCCACCCGGGACAGGGGGACTAGCGGGAGGGGCAGATACGCAGTATTTT | CASSPPGTGGLAGGADTQYF
TRBJ1-1 | - | - | TRBV6-5 | TGTGCCAGCAGTTACTCCGGGGTCATGAACACTGAAGCTTTCTTT | CASSYSGVMNTEAFF
TRBJ2-7 | few | TRBD1 | TRBV9 | TGTGCCAGCAGCTTCCGGGACAGGGCTATCTACGAGCAGTACTTC | CASSFRDRAIYEQYF
TRBJ2-2 | few | - | TRBV2 | TGTGCCAGCAGTGAAGAGGGGACCGGGGAGCTGTTTTTT | CASSEEGTGELFF
TRBJ2-2 | few | - | TRBV5-1 | TGCGCCAGCTACTCGACCTCAGGGGAACGAACCGGGGAGCTGTTTTTT | CASYSTSGERTGELFF
TRBJ2-7 | - | - | TRBV21-1 | TGTGCCAGCACAGGACAGGGGGCCGAAGAGGAGCAGTACTTC | CASTGQGAEEEQYF
TRBJ2-3 | - | - | TRBV5-1 | TGCGCCAGCAGCTTACGTCCTAGCGGCACAGATACGCAGTATTTT | CASSLRPSGTDTQYF
TRBJ1-2 | - | TRBD1 | TRBV11-2 | TGTGCCAGCAGAGATACCCGGGACAGGGGCTATGGCTACACCTTC | CASRDTRDRGYGYTF
TRBJ2-7 | - | - | TRBV9 | TGTGCCAGCAGCATACGACACGGGGACGAGCAGTACTTC | CASSIRHGDEQYF
TRBJ1-1 | - | - | TRBV9 | TGTGCCAGCCGTCAGACCGAAAACACTGAAGCTTTCTTT | CASRQTENTEAFF
TRBJ2-3 | - | TRBD1 | TRBV11-1 | TGTACCAGCAGCCCCGGACAGGAAACGCAGTATTTT | CTSSPGQETQYF
TRBJ2-7 | - | - | TRBV27 | TGTGCCAGCAGCGGGACTGGCGGGGCCTGCGAGCAGTACTTC | CASSGTGGACEQYF
TRBJ2-5 | many | - | TRBV12-3/TRBV12-4 | TGTGCCAGCAGTCCTCGCACTAGCCCGAGGGCCCAAGAGACCCAGTACTTC | CASSPRTSPRAQETQYF
TRBJ1-3 | - | - | TRBV29-1 | TGCAGCGTTGTAGGGGTTCCCTCTGGAAACACCATATATTTT | CSVVGVPSGNTIYF
TRBJ2-5 | - | TRBD1 | TRBV30 | TGTGCCTGGAGTGTCGACTTAGGGGGCTATGAGACCCAGTACTTC | CAWSVDLGGYETQYF
TRBJ2-1 | few | - | TRBV14 | TGTGCCAGCAGCCAAGTTTGGGCGGGGTTAAACAATGAGCAGTTCTTC | CASSQVWAGLNNEQFF
TRBJ1-5 | few | - | TRBV5-1 | TGCGCCAGCAGCTTGGGGGGAAGTGGCCTCAATCAGCCCCAGCATTTT | CASSLGGSGLNQPQHF
TRBJ2-5 | few | TRBD2 | TRBV12-3/TRBV12-4 | TGTGCCAGCACTCTGACTAGCGGGGGGGAGACCCAGTACTTC | CASTLTSGGETQYF
TRBJ1-3 | - | - | TRBV5-5 | TGTGCCAGCAGCTTGTTTGGGGCCCCTGGAAACACCATATATTTT | CASSLFGAPGNTIYF
TRBJ1-1 | few | - | TRBV14 | TGTGCCAGCAGCCGCGGGGAATTTGCCACTGAAGCTTTCTTT | CASSRGEFATEAFF
TRBJ2-1 | - | TRBD2 | TRBV6-2/TRBV6-3 | TGTGCCAGCAGAGGGACTAGCGGGGTACGGTTCTTC | CASRGTSGVRFF
TRBJ2-7 | few | - | TRBV4-1 | TGCGCCAGCAGCCAGAGCTTCGGAGAAATCGAAGAGCAGTACTTC | CASSQSFGEIEEQYF
TRBJ1-1 | few | TRBD1 | TRBV5-5 | TGTGCCAGCAGCTTTACCGGGACAGTGAACACTGAAGCTTTCTTT | CASSFTGTVNTEAFF
TRBJ2-1 | many | TRBD2 | TRBV28 | TGTGCCAGCAGTTCGACCCCCGGGGGGGCTCTGAATTCTCGAGAGCAGTTCTTC | CASSSTPGGALNSREQFF
TRBJ1-1 | - | - | TRBV5-1 | TGCGCCAGCAGCGGCGAGGGGCGCGGGTTTGTTGAAGCTTTCTTT | CASSGEGRGFVEAFF